Listed here are 7 T cell receptor beta chains from one sample, sequenced in a study of T cells in localized non-small cell lung cancer (dated by TCRdb to 2020 to 2022). Library construction relied on the immunoSEQ multiplex PCR assay. TCRdb took this table from immuneACCESS and kept in-frame rearrangements with V and J called. Such tables lack part of the clones; where checked against another copy, unresolved V genes explain under half of the gap, and the rest is unexplained. Recorded for this sample are about 24,000 clones; roughly 80% of them occurred a single time. Roughly 5% of the sample goes to the ten largest clones. Sequenced here: PBMCs, sampled before any cancer treatment. Receptors originate from a man aged 40-75 years with stage II lung adenocarcinoma.

The chain couples TRBV9 to TRBJ2-6; no definite D call. CDR1 and CDR2 from the germline V gene are SGDLS and YYNGEE. Trimming left V 1 base short and J 0 bases short, with 11 bases between. The CDR3 loop spans 17 amino acids. The CDR3 reads CASSVSQGFSGANVLTF. The CDR3 coding sequence is TGTGCCAGCAGCGTATCCCAAGGGTTCTCTGGGGCCAACGTCCTGACTTTC. Complete variable domain (other parts from reference TRBV9 and TRBJ2-6): DSGVTQTPKHLITATGQRVTLRCSPRSGDLSVYWYQQSLDQGLQFLIQYYNGEERAKGNILERFSAQQFPDLHSELNLSSLELGDSALYFCASSVSQGFSGANVLTFGAGSRLTVL.

The V call is TRBV18, the J call TRBJ2-7; 9 bases align to TRBD1. In germline, CDR1 is KGHSH, CDR2 LQKENI. The V and J ends lost 2 bases and 1 base, in that order; junction bases with no gene match: 3. CDR3 length: 15 residues. CDR3 bases: TGTGCCAGCTCACCAGGGACAGGGCTGTCCTACGAGCAGTACTTC. Protein: CASSPGTGLSYEQYF.

This clone was counted only a few times. This specimen includes other DNA sequences encoding the same CDR3. This rearrangement joins TRBV18 to TRBJ1-1; 7 bases agree with TRBD1. The junction had 4 bases not matched to a gene; V was cut back by 4 bases and J by 2 bases. Per germline, CDR1 KGHSH and CDR2 LQKENI. The CDR3 spans 14 residues. CDR3 sequence reads: CASSRQGANTEAFF. CDR3 nucleotides: TGTGCCAGCTCACGACAGGGTGCCAACACTGAAGCTTTCTTT.

This clone has a single count. One end of the junction fails to match germline, which may point to a read error. V usage is TRBV25-1 and J usage is TRBJ1-4; D is unclear. The CDR3 consists of 14 residues. Germline lookup yields CDR1 MGHDK and CDR2 SYGVNS. CDR3 protein: CASSDAGINEKLVF. The CDR3, as DNA: TGTGCCAGCAGTGATGCGGGGATTAATGAAAAACTGGTTTTT.

As DNA, the CDR3 is TGTGCCAGCAGCTTGGTTAGCGGGTACAATGAGCAGTTCTTC. It yields the protein CASSLVSGYNEQFF. The chain recombines TRBV7-2 with TRBJ2-1; 7 positions agree with TRBD2. The CDR3 contains 14 residues. V shed 3 bases and J 4 bases; nucleotides not matched to a gene: 3. Germline CDR1 and CDR2: SGHTA and FQGNSA.

This clone has just a few counts. This chain links TRBV13 with TRBJ2-1, with TRBD1 matching over 9 bases. CDR3 length: 15 amino acids. Trimming cost V 0 bases and J 3 bases; bases outside gene matches: 0. Germline CDR1 is PRHDT and CDR2 is FYEKMQ (reference sequence). The CDR3 is CASSLGTGGYNEQFF. In DNA, the CDR3 is TGTGCCAGCAGCTTAGGGACAGGGGGCTACAATGAGCAGTTCTTC.

The chain recombines TRBV27 with TRBJ1-5; the D gene is possibly TRBD1 (5 bases). Germline assignment: CDR1 MNHEY and CDR2 SMNVEV (reference sequence). The CDR3 is 13 amino acids. Between the trimmed V and J ends, which lost 8 bases and 6 bases, there was a span of 14 bases. The DNA for the CDR3 is TGTGCCAGCTCCCTAGGGGCAAGTCAGCCCCAGCATTTT. The encoded protein is CASSLGASQPQHF.